A single sample is the source of the 20 T cell receptor beta chains below, sequenced in a study of blood T cell repertoires in COVID-19. Profiling relied on immunoSEQ multiplex PCR, and the TCRdb table lists in-frame clones only, not all of them. The sample yields fewer than 300,000 clones, more than 80% seen once. Sequenced: PBMCs or T cells enriched from blood (not recorded which). These receptors were collected from a woman between 25 and 40 years old who had recovered from COVID-19.

The V call is TRBV14, the J call TRBJ2-1; possibly TRBD2 for D (6 bases). Germline V gene data show CDR1 as SGHDN and CDR2 as FVKESK. The CDR3 is made up of 17 amino acids. The ends were cut back, 0 bases at V and 0 bases at J, with 12 bases in the middle. The CDR3 coding sequence is TGTGCCAGCAGCCAAGATCTTCCCGGGAGCTCCTACAATGAGCAGTTCTTC. It codes for CASSQDLPGSSYNEQFF.

The chain couples TRBV7-8 to TRBJ2-4; D possibly corresponds to TRBD1 (6 bases). The CDR3 is made up of 16 amino acids. The V end was cut by 5 bases, the J end by 0 bases, with 14 bases between. Germline CDR1 and CDR2: SGHVS and FQNEAQ. CDR3 sequence reads: CASSTPHRVAKNIQYF. The CDR3 region has the DNA TGTGCCAGCAGCACGCCGCACAGGGTAGCCAAAAACATTCAGTACTTC.

The rearrangement links TRBV5-4 to TRBJ2-3; no definite D call. Trimming pared 2 bases from V and 6 bases from J, leaving 19 bases between. The CDR3 totals 16 residues. Germline assignment: CDR1 SGHNT and CDR2 YYREEE (reference sequence). The CDR3 spells CASSLFQTRFSDTQYF. The CDR3 DNA sequence: TGTGCCAGCAGCTTATTTCAAACGAGGTTTTCGGATACGCAGTATTTT.

V usage is TRBV28 and J usage is TRBJ2-7; D might be TRBD2 (7 bases). In germline, CDR1 is MDHEN, CDR2 SYDVKM. V was trimmed by 1 base and J by 5 bases, leaving 12 bases between them. This CDR3 region has 14 residues. The CDR3 DNA sequence: TGTGCCAGCAGTTTATCGGGGGGCGGCGACGAGCAGTACTTC. Protein product: CASSLSGGGDEQYF. Full variable domain (outside the CDR3, taken from reference TRBV28 and TRBJ2-7): DVKVTQSSRYLVKRTGEKVFLECVQDMDHENMFWYRQDPGLGLRLIYFSYDVKMKEKGDIPEGYSVSREKKERFSLILESASTNQTSMYLCASSLSGGGDEQYFGPGTRLTVT.

The rearrangement joins TRBV11-3 to TRBJ2-3; 10 bases align to TRBD2. Germline V gene lookup returns CDR1 SGHNT and CDR2 YENEEA. The CDR3 covers 14 residues. The V and J ends lost 5 bases and 3 bases, in that order; junction bases with no gene match: 2. This CDR3 is CASSASGRTDTQYF. The DNA of the CDR3 is TGTGCCAGCAGCGCTAGCGGGAGAACAGATACGCAGTATTTT. The variable domain in full, with the rest retrieved from reference TRBV11-3 and TRBJ2-3, is EAGVVQSPRYKIIEKKQPVAFWCNPISGHNTLYWYLQNLGQGPELLIRYENEEAVDDSQLPKDRFSAERLKGVDSTLKIQPAELGDSAVYLCASSASGRTDTQYFGPGTRLTVL.

The rearrangement uses TRBV9 and TRBJ1-2, with D possibly being TRBD1 (5 bases). Germline V gene sequence: CDR1 SGDLS, CDR2 YYNGEE. The CDR3 is 14 amino acids. V dropped 3 bases and J dropped 4 bases, with 13 bases sitting between them. The CDR3 DNA reads as TGTGCCAGCAGCGGGGACTATGGTTCCTATGGCTACACCTTC. It specifies CASSGDYGSYGYTF. The full variable domain, with the rest looked up from reference TRBV9 and TRBJ1-2, is DSGVTQTPKHLITATGQRVTLRCSPRSGDLSVYWYQQSLDQGLQFLIQYYNGEERAKGNILERFSAQQFPDLHSELNLSSLELGDSALYFCASSGDYGSYGYTFGSGTRLTVV.

CDR3 bases: TGTGCCAGCTCCCCGAAGGACTCTGGGCAAAAACTGTTTTTT. Its protein is CASSPKDSGQKLFF. This chain uses TRBV18 with TRBJ1-4; D is ambiguous. The CDR3 length is 14 residues. V was clipped by 6 bases and J by 9 bases, with 17 bases between them. The germline CDR1 and CDR2 sequences are KGHSH and LQKENI.

V is TRBV24-1 and J is TRBJ2-2; 9 nucleotides match TRBD1. Germline CDR1 and CDR2: KGHDR and SFDVKD. The CDR3 contains 15 residues. J was trimmed by 7 bases and V by 2 bases; bases with no gene match: 4. Here the CDR3 reads CATSDSQGAVGELFF. The CDR3 DNA sequence: TGTGCCACCAGTGATTCACAGGGGGCGGTCGGGGAGCTGTTTTTT.

V and J are TRBV20-1 and TRBJ2-5; 12 bases map to TRBD2. CDR1 DFQATT and CDR2 SNEGSKA come from the germline V gene (reference sequence). Unmatched junction bases numbered 7, after V lost 3 bases and J lost 5 bases. This CDR3 spans 15 amino acids. CDR3 sequence reads: CSASGTSGLGETQYF. CDR3 nucleotide sequence: TGCAGTGCTAGTGGGACTAGCGGGTTGGGGGAGACCCAGTACTTC.

Here the CDR3 reads CASSQFLEAGELFF. The CDR3 nucleotides are TGCGCCAGCAGTCAGTTCCTCGAAGCCGGGGAGCTGTTTTTT. This chain links TRBV5-1 with TRBJ2-2, with unresolved D. The CDR3 extends over 14 amino acids. The V end lost 5 bases, the J end lost 6 bases, and 14 bases lay between the germline ends. CDR1 is SGHRS, CDR2 YFSETQ, per germline.

The chain has TRBV11-2 and TRBJ1-6; no firm D call. Per the germline V gene, CDR1 is SGHAT and CDR2 is FQNNGV. This CDR3 is 17 amino acids long. V was cut by 5 bases and J by 2 bases, with 16 bases left in between. CDR3 protein: CASSPRPDGAYNSPLHF. The CDR3 DNA reads as TGTGCCAGCAGCCCACGGCCCGACGGAGCCTATAATTCACCCCTCCACTTT.

The rearrangement joins TRBV30 to TRBJ2-7; 10 bases are a match to TRBD2. Germline V gene data show CDR1 as GTSNPN and CDR2 as SVGIG (reference sequence). The CDR3 contains 13 residues. J was trimmed by 7 bases and V by 4 bases; bases with no gene match: 7. CDR3 in amino acids: CAWTPGLAWEQYF. The CDR3 DNA reads TGTGCCTGGACCCCGGGACTAGCGTGGGAGCAGTACTTC.

V gene TRBV29-1 combines with J gene TRBJ1-1, with TRBD1 as a possible D gene (6 bases). The V and J ends lost 6 bases and 4 bases respectively, with 12 bases between them. The CDR3 covers 12 residues. The germline CDR1 and CDR2 sequences are SQVTM and ANQGSEA. This CDR3 reads CSVATGITEAFF. The CDR3 region has the DNA TGCAGCGTGGCTACAGGGATCACTGAAGCTTTCTTT.

This clone has just one count. The chain joins TRBV28 to TRBJ1-2; D is possibly TRBD1 (6 bases). The germline CDR1 and CDR2 sequences are MDHEN and SYDVKM. With 5 bases removed from V and 5 bases from J, the gap between germline ends came to 21 bases. The CDR3 is 16 residues long. The CDR3 DNA is TGTGCCAGCAGTCCTCCTGTACAGGGTTATTTTTATGGCTACACCTTC. Translating it yields CASSPPVQGYFYGYTF.

The chain uses TRBV28 and TRBJ2-2; D is unresolved. V lost 7 bases to trimming and J lost 1 base, with 10 bases between them. CDR3 length: 14 residues. Germline lookup yields CDR1 MDHEN and CDR2 SYDVKM. CDR3 sequence reads: CASMRAWNTGELFF. The CDR3 nucleotides read TGTGCCAGCATGAGAGCGTGGAACACCGGGGAGCTGTTTTTT. The full variable domain, with the rest looked up from reference TRBV28 and TRBJ2-2, is DVKVTQSSRYLVKRTGEKVFLECVQDMDHENMFWYRQDPGLGLRLIYFSYDVKMKEKGDIPEGYSVSREKKERFSLILESASTNQTSMYLCASMRAWNTGELFFGEGSRLTVL.

The J gene is TRBJ2-7, the V gene TRBV4-1, with a possible D match to TRBD1 (5 bases). The CDR3 contains 16 residues. Germline loops: CDR1 MGHRA, CDR2 YSYEKL. V lost 2 bases to trimming and J lost 1 base, with 15 bases between them. CDR3 DNA: TGCGCCAGCAGCCAAACAGGCTACGATTTATCCTACGAGCAGTACTTC. Amino acids: CASSQTGYDLSYEQYF.

The chain couples TRBV15 to TRBJ2-3; possibly TRBD1 for D (6 bases). The CDR3 runs 13 residues. Per germline, CDR1 LNHNV and CDR2 YYDKDF (reference sequence). The V end lost 1 base, the J end lost 6 bases, and 8 bases lay between the germline ends. The CDR3 reads CATSRAGVDTQYF. The CDR3 bases are TGTGCCACCAGCAGAGCAGGGGTGGATACGCAGTATTTT.

The chain links TRBV7-2 to TRBJ1-5; TRBD1 aligns across 8 bases. J gave up 6 bases and V 5 bases, and 6 bases lay outside the gene matches. CDR1 and CDR2 from the germline V gene are SGHTA and FQGNSA. The CDR3 loop spans 14 amino acids. CDR3 coding DNA: TGTGCCAGCAGCCAAGCAGGGGGCCTTCAGCCCCAGCATTTT. This encodes CASSQAGGLQPQHF. The full variable domain, completed using reference TRBV7-2 and TRBJ1-5, is GAGVSQSPSNKVTEKGKDVELRCDPISGHTALYWYRQSLGQGLEFLIYFQGNSAPDKSGLPSDRFSAERTGGSVSTLTIQRTQQEDSAVYLCASSQAGGLQPQHFGDGTRLSIL.

The chain uses TRBV29-1 and TRBJ2-1, with a tentative D call TRBD2 (5 bases). Deletions cut 4 bases from V and 7 bases from J, with 20 bases between. Per germline, CDR1 SQVTM and CDR2 ANQGSEA. The CDR3 consists of 15 residues. The CDR3 DNA sequence: TGCAGCGTTGCTCAAACTAGGCGTTTAAGTAATGAGCAGTTCTTC. Amino acids: CSVAQTRRLSNEQFF.

This clone was seen only once. This chain joins TRBV12-3 or TRBV12-4 and TRBJ1-4; no reliable D call. This CDR3 is built from 13 residues. Deletions cut 7 bases from V and 2 bases from J, with 8 bases between. This CDR3 is CASTGMTNEKLFF. CDR3 DNA: TGTGCCAGCACGGGGATGACTAATGAAAAACTGTTTTTT.